This TCR beta chain was sequenced during a study of cytomegalovirus exposure and HLA in healthy donors. Points from the study as a whole: Researchers reported from a later analysis that most CMV-associated TCR beta chains appeared HLA-restricted.

This clone was picked up one time. Its specificity is unknown. Germline loops: CDR1 SGDLS, CDR2 YYNGEE. The trim removed 0 bases at V and 5 bases at J, leaving 17 bases unmatched. CDR3 length: 20 amino acids. In the PCR, 60 Vbeta and 13 Jbeta primers were used. The data were produced by immunoSEQ multiplex PCR, yet TCRdb's version contains in-frame clones alone and is incomplete. In the table there are 110,000 to 150,000 clones, 65% to 80% of which are singletons. This TCR was sampled from a male donor in good health and CMV-seropositive. The sample consisted of PBMCs. The chain links TRBV9 to TRBJ2-3, with TRBD2 identical over 11 bases. The chain's CDR3 is CASSVGGREGRLAGRDTQYF. The CDR3 bases are TGTGCCAGCAGCGTAGGGGGGCGGGAGGGGCGACTAGCGGGACGAGATACGCAGTATTTT.